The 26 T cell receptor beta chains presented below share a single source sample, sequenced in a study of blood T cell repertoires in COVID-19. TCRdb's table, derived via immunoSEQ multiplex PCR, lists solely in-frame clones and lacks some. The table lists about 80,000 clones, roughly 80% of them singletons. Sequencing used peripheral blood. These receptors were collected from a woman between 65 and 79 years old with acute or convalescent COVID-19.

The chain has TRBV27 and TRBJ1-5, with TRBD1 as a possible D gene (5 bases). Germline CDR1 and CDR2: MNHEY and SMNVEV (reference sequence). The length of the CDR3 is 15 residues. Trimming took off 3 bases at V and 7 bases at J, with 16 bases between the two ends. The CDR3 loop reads CASSFSHGRGQPQHF. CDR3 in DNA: TGTGCCAGCAGTTTCTCTCACGGGCGGGGGCAGCCCCAGCATTTT.

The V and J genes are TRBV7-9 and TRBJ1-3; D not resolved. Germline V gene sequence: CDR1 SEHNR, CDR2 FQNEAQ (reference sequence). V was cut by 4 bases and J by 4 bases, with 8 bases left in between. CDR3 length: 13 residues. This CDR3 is CASSSRAGNTIYF. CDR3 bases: TGTGCCAGCAGCTCGCGGGCCGGAAACACCATATATTTT.

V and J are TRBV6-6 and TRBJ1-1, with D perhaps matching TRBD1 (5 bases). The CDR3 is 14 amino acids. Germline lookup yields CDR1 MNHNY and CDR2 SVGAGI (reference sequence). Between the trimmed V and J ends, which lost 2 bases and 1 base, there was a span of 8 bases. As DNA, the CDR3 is TGTGCCAGCAGTTACAGGGGTTGGAACACTGAAGCTTTCTTT. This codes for CASSYRGWNTEAFF.

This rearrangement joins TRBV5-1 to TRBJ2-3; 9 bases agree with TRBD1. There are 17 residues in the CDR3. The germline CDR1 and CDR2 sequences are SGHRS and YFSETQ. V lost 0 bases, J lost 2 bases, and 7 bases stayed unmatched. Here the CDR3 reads CASSLDGTGFLTDTQYF. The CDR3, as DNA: TGCGCCAGCAGCTTGGACGGGACAGGGTTTCTCACAGATACGCAGTATTTT.

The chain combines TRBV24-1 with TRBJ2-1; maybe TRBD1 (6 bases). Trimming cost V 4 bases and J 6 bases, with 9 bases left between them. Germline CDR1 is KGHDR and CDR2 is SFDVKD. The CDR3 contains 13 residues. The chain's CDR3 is CATSEEGGNEQFF. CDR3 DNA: TGTGCCACCAGTGAGGAAGGGGGCAATGAGCAGTTCTTC.

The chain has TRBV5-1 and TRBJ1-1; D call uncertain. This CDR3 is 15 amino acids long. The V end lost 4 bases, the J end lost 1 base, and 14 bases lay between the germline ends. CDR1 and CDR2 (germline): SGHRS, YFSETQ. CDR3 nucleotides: TGCGCCAGCAGCCTGATCGGGGATCGGAACACTGAAGCTTTCTTT. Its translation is CASSLIGDRNTEAFF.

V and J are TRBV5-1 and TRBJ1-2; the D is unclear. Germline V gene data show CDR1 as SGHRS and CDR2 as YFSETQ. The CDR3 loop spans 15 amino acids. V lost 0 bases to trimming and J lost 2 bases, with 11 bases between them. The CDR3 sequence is CASSLGPTENYGYTF. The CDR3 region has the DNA TGCGCCAGCAGCTTGGGGCCGACTGAGAACTATGGCTACACCTTC.

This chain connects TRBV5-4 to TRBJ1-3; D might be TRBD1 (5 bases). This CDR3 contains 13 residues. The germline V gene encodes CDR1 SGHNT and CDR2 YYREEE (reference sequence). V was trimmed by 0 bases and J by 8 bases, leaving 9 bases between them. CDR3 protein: CASSLDRTDTIYF. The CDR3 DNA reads TGTGCCAGCAGCTTGGACAGGACGGACACCATATATTTT.

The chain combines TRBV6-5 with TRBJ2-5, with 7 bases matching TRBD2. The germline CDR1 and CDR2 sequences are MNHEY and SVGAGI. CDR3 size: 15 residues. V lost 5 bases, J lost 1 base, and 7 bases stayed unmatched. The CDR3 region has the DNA TGTGCCAGCAGTCGGGGGTGGGGGGGCCAAGAGACCCAGTACTTC. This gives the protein CASSRGWGGQETQYF.

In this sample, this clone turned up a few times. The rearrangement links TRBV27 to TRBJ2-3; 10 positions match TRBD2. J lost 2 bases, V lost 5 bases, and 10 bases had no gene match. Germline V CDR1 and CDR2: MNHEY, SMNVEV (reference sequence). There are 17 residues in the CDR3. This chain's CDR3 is CASSPIAGGGFTDTQYF. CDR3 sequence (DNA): TGTGCCAGCAGTCCAATAGCGGGAGGCGGATTCACAGATACGCAGTATTTT.

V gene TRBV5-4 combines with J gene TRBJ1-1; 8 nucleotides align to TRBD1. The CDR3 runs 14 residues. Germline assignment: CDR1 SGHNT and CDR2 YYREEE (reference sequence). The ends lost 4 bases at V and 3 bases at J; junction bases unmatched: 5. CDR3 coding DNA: TGTGCCAGCAGCCGGGACAGGCGGGACACTGAAGCTTTCTTT. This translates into CASSRDRRDTEAFF.

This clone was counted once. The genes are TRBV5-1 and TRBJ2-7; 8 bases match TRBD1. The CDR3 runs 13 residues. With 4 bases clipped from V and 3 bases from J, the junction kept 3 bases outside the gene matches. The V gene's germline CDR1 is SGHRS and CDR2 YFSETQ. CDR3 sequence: CASSKQGDYEQYF. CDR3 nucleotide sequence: TGCGCCAGCAGCAAACAGGGGGACTACGAGCAGTACTTC.

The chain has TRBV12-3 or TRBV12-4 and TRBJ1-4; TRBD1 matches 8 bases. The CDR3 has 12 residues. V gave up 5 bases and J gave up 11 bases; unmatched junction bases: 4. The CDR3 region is CASSQTGDKLFF. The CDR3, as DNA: TGTGCCAGCAGTCAGACAGGGGACAAACTGTTTTTT.

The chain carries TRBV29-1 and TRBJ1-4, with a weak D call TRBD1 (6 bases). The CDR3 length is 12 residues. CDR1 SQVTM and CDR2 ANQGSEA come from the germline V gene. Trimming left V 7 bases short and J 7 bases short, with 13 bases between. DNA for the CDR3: TGCAGCGCACAGGGTTGGGGTGAAAAACTGTTTTTT. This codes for CSAQGWGEKLFF. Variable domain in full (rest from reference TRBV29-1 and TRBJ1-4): SAVISQKPSRDICQRGTSLTIQCQVDSQVTMMFWYRQQPGQSLTLIATANQGSEATYESGFVIDKFPISRPNLTFSTLTVSNMSPEDSSIYLCSAQGWGEKLFFGSGTQLSVL.

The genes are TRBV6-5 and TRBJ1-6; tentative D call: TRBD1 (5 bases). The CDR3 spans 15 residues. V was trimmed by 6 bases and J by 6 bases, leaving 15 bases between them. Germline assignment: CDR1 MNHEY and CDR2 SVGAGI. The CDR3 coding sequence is TGTGCCAGCAGACAGCAGGGTGAGAGTAATTCACCCCTCCACTTT. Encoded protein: CASRQQGESNSPLHF.

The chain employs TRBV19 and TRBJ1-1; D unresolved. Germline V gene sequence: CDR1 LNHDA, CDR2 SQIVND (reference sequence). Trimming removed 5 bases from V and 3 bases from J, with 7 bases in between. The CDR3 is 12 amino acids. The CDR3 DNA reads TGTGCCAGTAGTCCCCCGTACACTGAAGCTTTCTTT. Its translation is CASSPPYTEAFF.

The CDR3 spells CASSFAGIAGNEQFF. The DNA for the CDR3 is TGCGCCAGCAGCTTTGCGGGGATAGCGGGCAATGAGCAGTTCTTC. V gene TRBV5-1 combines with J gene TRBJ2-1; 7 bases map to TRBD2. The germline V gene encodes CDR1 SGHRS and CDR2 YFSETQ. Trimming removed 2 bases from V and 6 bases from J; junction bases left unmatched: 8. There are 15 residues in the CDR3. Filled out from reference TRBV5-1 and TRBJ2-1, the complete variable domain reads KAGVTQTPRYLIKTRGQQVTLSCSPISGHRSVSWYQQTPGQGLQFLFEYFSETQRNKGNFPGRFSGRQFSNSRSEMNVSTLELGDSALYLCASSFAGIAGNEQFFGPGTRLTVL.

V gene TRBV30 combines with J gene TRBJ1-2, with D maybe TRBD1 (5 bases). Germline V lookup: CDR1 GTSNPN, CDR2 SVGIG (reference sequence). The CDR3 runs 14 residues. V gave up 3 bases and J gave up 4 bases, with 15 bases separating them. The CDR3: CAWRIKGRPYGYTF. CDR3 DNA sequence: TGTGCCTGGAGGATAAAGGGGAGGCCCTATGGCTACACCTTC.

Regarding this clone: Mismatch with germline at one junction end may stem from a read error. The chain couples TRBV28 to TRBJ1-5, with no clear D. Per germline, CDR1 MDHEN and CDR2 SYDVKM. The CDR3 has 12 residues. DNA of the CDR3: TGTGCCAGCAATTTACTCAATCAGCCCCAGCATTTT. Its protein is CASNLLNQPQHF. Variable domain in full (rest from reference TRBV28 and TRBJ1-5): DVKVTQSSRYLVKRTGEKVFLECVQDMDHENMFWYRQDPGLGLRLIYFSYDVKMKEKGDIPEGYSVSREKKERFSLILESASTNQTSMYLCASNLLNQPQHFGDGTRLSIL.

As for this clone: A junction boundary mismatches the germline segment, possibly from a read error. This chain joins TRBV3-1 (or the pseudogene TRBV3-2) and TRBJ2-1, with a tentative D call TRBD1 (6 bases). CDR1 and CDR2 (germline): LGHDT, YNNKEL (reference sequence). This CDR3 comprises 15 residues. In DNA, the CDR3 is TGTGCCAGCAGCAAAGAACAGGGTTCCTACAATGAGCAGTTCTTC. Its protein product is CASSKEQGSYNEQFF.

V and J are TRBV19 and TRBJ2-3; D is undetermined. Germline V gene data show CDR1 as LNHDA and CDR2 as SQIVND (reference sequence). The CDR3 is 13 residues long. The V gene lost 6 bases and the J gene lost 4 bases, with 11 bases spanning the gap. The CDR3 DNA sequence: TGTGCCAGTAGCCCAGGTCATGCAGATACGCAGTATTTT. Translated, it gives CASSPGHADTQYF.

Written as DNA, the CDR3 is TGCGCCAGCAGCTTGAGACAGGGGACTGAAGCTTTCTTT. This gives the protein CASSLRQGTEAFF. V and J are TRBV5-1 and TRBJ1-1; 8 nucleotides match TRBD1. This CDR3 is built from 13 residues. V lost 1 base and J lost 5; bases outside the gene matches: 1. From germline, CDR1 is SGHRS and CDR2 YFSETQ.

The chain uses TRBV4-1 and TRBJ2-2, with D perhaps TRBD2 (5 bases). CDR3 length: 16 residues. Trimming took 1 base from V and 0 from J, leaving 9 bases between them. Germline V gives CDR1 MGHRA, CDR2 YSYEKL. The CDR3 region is CASSQVYGTNTGELFF. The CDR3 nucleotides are TGCGCCAGCAGCCAAGTATACGGGACGAACACCGGGGAGCTGTTTTTT.

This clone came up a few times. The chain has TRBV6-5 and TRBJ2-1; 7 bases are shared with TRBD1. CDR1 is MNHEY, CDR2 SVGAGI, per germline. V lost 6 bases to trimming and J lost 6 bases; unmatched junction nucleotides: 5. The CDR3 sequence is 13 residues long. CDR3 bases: TGTGCCAGCAGGACGACAGGGAGCAATGAGCAGTTCTTC. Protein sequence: CASRTTGSNEQFF.

In DNA, the CDR3 is TGTGCCAGTACGACTAGCGGGACCCACTACAATGAGCAGTTCTTC. Its translation: CASTTSGTHYNEQFF. This chain joins TRBV19 and TRBJ2-1, with 11 bases matching TRBD2. Germline trimming cut 7 bases from V and 3 bases from J; bases unmatched to any gene: 5. The CDR3 length is 15 residues. CDR1 is LNHDA, CDR2 SQIVND, per germline (reference sequence).

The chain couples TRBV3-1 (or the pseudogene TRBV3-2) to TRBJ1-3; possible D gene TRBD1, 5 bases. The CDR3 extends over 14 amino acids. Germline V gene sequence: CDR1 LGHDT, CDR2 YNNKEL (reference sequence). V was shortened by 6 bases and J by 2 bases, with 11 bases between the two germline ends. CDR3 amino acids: CASRRGTAGNTIYF. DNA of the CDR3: TGTGCCAGCAGACGGGGGACGGCTGGAAACACCATATATTTT.